Described below is a single TCR beta chain sequence and its context. This receptor's antigen is unknown. Base qualities are not provided; no much larger clone lies one nucleotide away. Systemically healthy Caucasian individuals from Russia, some 38 in total and aged about 6 to 95 years, were included as donors. Each donor gave 9 to 10 milliliters of peripheral blood, collected into EDTA-treated Vacutainer tubes. Ficoll-Paque density-gradient centrifugation was used to isolate PBMCs, with at least 7 million obtained per sample. Total RNA, at least 5 micrograms per sample, was extracted from PBMCs with Trizol reagent. For every donor, flow cytometry on a PBMC aliquot measured the percentage of naive CD45RAhigh/CD27high T cells. This sample was included in a study of blood T cells in healthy people across ages (dated by TCRdb to the mid-2010s). Regarding the study in general: In model experiments, roughly one uniquely barcoded TCR beta cDNA molecule per two T cells was captured by template switching. To avoid experimental bias, donors of different ages were distributed randomly across sequencing lanes. The study analyzed two additional independent replicas of 1 million unique cDNA reads from the same blood draw for two donors, one aged 18 to 30 and one aged 80 or older. The donors were divided into four age groups: young (average about 15 years), middle-aged (approximately 39), aged (around 59) and long-lived (82). The study measured age-related changes in TCR beta repertoire diversity using deep sequencing normalized with unique cDNA molecular identifiers.

On the study overall, not on this receptor specifically: Observed TCR beta diversity per million T cells fell roughly linearly with age, and a significant reduction was already apparent by age around 40. Total diversity estimates from one million sequenced T cells were considered lower bounds and underestimates. The CMV infection status of donors was not known, potentially confounding age-related changes in expanded clonotypes. Conclusive comparison of naive and antigen-experienced compartments was prevented by the profiling of bulk unsorted PBMCs. Compared with the aged group, the long-lived group had more naive CD4+ T cells, fewer expanded clones and increased TCR diversity, suggesting age selection. A strong correlation was found between observed TCR beta diversity and the percentage of naive T cells measured by flow cytometry.

The CDR3 holds 14 amino acids from the cysteine to the phenylalanine. Only the CDR3 DNA stays, 42 bases, in frame from base 1. The junction shows trimming of 6 bases on V and 0 bases on J, plus 10 bases between the germline ends. The library was generated by 5' RACE. Sequencing took place on an Illumina HiSeq 2500. A second PCR of roughly 7 to 11 cycles was performed with a sample-barcoded 5' primer and a J-beta primer mix. A template-switch 5' adaptor carrying 12 random nucleotides introduced a unique molecular identifier onto each TCR beta cDNA molecule. Each sample yielded at least 3 million CDR3-containing paired-end reads. The Mint cDNA synthesis kit, primed by a TRBC-specific oligonucleotide, was used to synthesize first-strand cDNA from all RNA. After uracil-DNA glycosylase treatment, a first 18-cycle PCR used universal primers M1SS and BC2_uni_R on all cDNA. The study's processing was this. Each sample was normalized by randomly selecting 1 million high-quality reads, each carrying a distinct molecular identifier. Reads sharing molecular identifiers were discarded rather than binned into consensus sequences. MiTCR, with a Q25 quality threshold and the strictest error-elimination algorithm, was used for CDR3 identification, clonotype clustering and error correction. A nonparametric unseen species model with Euler transformation was used to estimate a lower bound on total TCR beta diversity. TCRdb reprocessed the public reads (quality trimming at Q25 with fastp, clone calling with MiXCR) and kept in-frame beta chains. Rows matching on CDR3 protein sequence are summarized as one entry with the most common DNA and genes. TCRdb's processing, not the authors' own work, is the source of the V and J calls. This sample is represented by about 1.5 million distinct CDR3 sequences; about 42% of them were singletons. The ten largest make up more than 4% of the sample.

This sequence originates from a woman under 30 in good health. The receptor chain draws on TRBV12-3 or TRBV12-4 and TRBJ2-3, with no D gene named confidently. Sequencing was done on a sample of blood. The nucleotide sequence reads TGTGCCAGCAGGGACGGCCATAGCACAGATACGCAGTATTTT. This yields the protein CASRDGHSTDTQYF.